These 23 T cell receptor beta chains were sequenced from one sample in a study of CD8 T cell repertoires and HIV-1 epitope variants. TCRdb's copy holds only in-frame clones and misses some; the assay was immunoSEQ multiplex PCR. This sample yields fewer than 6,500 clones, of which around two thirds are seen a single time; roughly 44% belongs to the top ten. These receptors have no identified antigens. Sequencing used cultured CD8+ T cells derived from PBMCs. The origin of the receptors is a male donor with HIV.

The rearrangement uses TRBV6-5 and TRBJ1-1, with a weak D call TRBD1 (6 bases). The CDR3 length is 15 residues. V was trimmed by 7 bases and J by 1 base, leaving 16 bases between them. Germline-derived CDR1 and CDR2 are MNHEY and SVGAGI. The CDR3 spells CASIEGGAANTEAFF. DNA of the CDR3: TGTGCCAGCATCGAGGGGGGGGCGGCGAACACTGAAGCTTTCTTT.

The chain has TRBV6-5 and TRBJ2-2, with D perhaps assigned TRBD1 or TRBD2 (6 bases each). The CDR3 consists of 14 residues. Germline CDR1 and CDR2: MNHEY and SVGAGI. Trimming took 4 bases from V and 6 from J, leaving 12 bases between them. CDR3 sequence: CASSSGGGPGELFF. CDR3 in DNA: TGTGCCAGCAGTTCCGGAGGGGGGCCCGGGGAGCTGTTTTTT.

The CDR3 DNA follows: TGTGCCAGCAGCCTATCGCAGGGGGAGGGAAACTATGGCTACACCTTC. Amino acids: CASSLSQGEGNYGYTF. V and J are TRBV28 and TRBJ1-2, with 7 bases that match TRBD1. From germline, CDR1 is MDHEN and CDR2 SYDVKM. Trimming cost V 6 bases and J 2 bases; bases outside gene matches: 12. The CDR3 is made up of 16 amino acids.

This clone was detected a few times. V gene TRBV11-2 combines with J gene TRBJ2-7; 9 nucleotides line up with TRBD1. The length of the CDR3 is 14 residues. V trimming: 5 bases; J trimming: 3 bases; junction bases outside the gene matches: 5. CDR1 is SGHAT, CDR2 FQNNGV, per germline. The CDR3 here is CASSVPGQGYEQYF. As DNA, the CDR3 is TGTGCCAGCAGCGTACCGGGACAGGGCTACGAGCAGTACTTC.

The V and J genes are TRBV7-8 and TRBJ2-5; D not resolved. Trimming stripped 5 bases from V and 1 base from J, with 17 bases between. The CDR3 runs to 16 residues. Germline V gene sequence: CDR1 SGHVS, CDR2 FQNEAQ. The CDR3: CASSLYNRGPQETQYF. The DNA for the CDR3 is TGTGCCAGCAGCCTATACAACCGTGGGCCCCAAGAGACCCAGTACTTC.

As DNA, the CDR3 is TGTGCCATCAGTGAGTCGGGAGGTTGGGAGACCCAGTACTTC. It specifies CAISESGGWETQYF. V usage is TRBV10-3 and J usage is TRBJ2-5; D might be TRBD2 (6 bases). Trimming took 0 bases from V and 5 from J, leaving 10 bases between them. CDR3 length: 14 residues. Looked up from germline, CDR1 is ENHRY and CDR2 is SYGVKD.

V gene TRBV4-1 combines with J gene TRBJ2-1; no reliable D call. Trimming removed 0 bases from V and 2 bases from J, with 2 bases in between. The germline V gene encodes CDR1 MGHRA and CDR2 YSYEKL. CDR3 length: 13 residues. Here the CDR3 reads CASSQETYNEQFF. In nucleotides, the CDR3 is TGCGCCAGCAGCCAAGAGACCTACAATGAGCAGTTCTTC.

V is TRBV7-2 and J is TRBJ2-7; D call uncertain. Trimming removed 2 bases from V and 2 bases from J, with 13 bases in between. The CDR3 has 15 residues. CDR1 is SGHTA and CDR2 is FQGNSA in the germline V gene. Here the CDR3 reads CASSLTPTPTYEQYF. For the CDR3, the DNA is TGTGCCAGCAGCTTAACTCCAACTCCCACCTACGAGCAGTACTTC.

The J gene is TRBJ2-5, the V gene TRBV27; TRBD1 matches at 11 bases. Trimming took 8 bases from V and 4 from J; bases not matched to a gene: 6. The length of the CDR3 is 14 residues. The V gene's germline CDR1 is MNHEY and CDR2 SMNVEV (reference sequence). The CDR3 nucleotides read TGTGCCAGCCTCGGACAGGGGGCTGGAGAGACCCAGTACTTC. Protein: CASLGQGAGETQYF.

To note about this clone: Other DNA sequences in this sample translate to the same CDR3. This chain connects TRBV6-5 to TRBJ1-3; 8 positions agree with TRBD1. The CDR3 is 15 residues long. Trimming took 2 bases from V and 4 from J; bases not matched to a gene: 4. CDR1 is MNHEY, CDR2 SVGAGI, per germline. The CDR3 loop reads CASSYMTGAGNTIYF. In DNA, the CDR3 is TGTGCCAGCAGTTACATGACAGGGGCCGGAAACACCATATATTTT.

This chain connects TRBV5-4 to TRBJ2-1; 11 bases are shared with TRBD2. Trimming at V came to 4 bases and at J to 0 bases, leaving 12 bases not matched to a gene. CDR3 size: 19 residues. Looked up from germline, CDR1 is SGHNT and CDR2 is YYREEE (reference sequence). The DNA of the CDR3 is TGTGCCAGCAGCCCCCTCCATGCGGGACTAGCGGACTCCTACAATGAGCAGTTCTTC. Translating it yields CASSPLHAGLADSYNEQFF.

The chain has TRBV10-2 and TRBJ1-2, with a weak D call TRBD1 (5 bases). CDR1 WSHSY and CDR2 SAAADI come from the germline V gene. There are 13 residues in the CDR3. V gave up 3 bases and J gave up 4 bases, with 9 bases separating them. CDR3 in amino acids: CASSDGGGYGYTF. The DNA of the CDR3 is TGCGCCAGCAGTGATGGGGGGGGCTATGGCTACACCTTC.

DNA for the CDR3: TGTGCCAGCAGCTTAAGAACGCCACAATGGGATACGCAGTATTTT. Translating it yields CASSLRTPQWDTQYF. The chain carries TRBV11-2 and TRBJ2-3; D unclear. This CDR3 spans 15 amino acids. CDR1 and CDR2 (germline): SGHAT, FQNNGV. Trimming cost V 2 bases and J 6 bases, with 15 bases left between them.

The rearrangement joins TRBV6-5 to TRBJ2-7; D possibly corresponds to TRBD1 (5 bases). CDR3 length equals 14 residues. Germline-derived CDR1 and CDR2 are MNHEY and SVGAGI. V was shortened by 1 base and J by 3 bases, with 10 bases between the two germline ends. The CDR3 region has the DNA TGTGCCAGCAGTTACTTCAAGCAGGGCTACGAGCAGTACTTC. It encodes CASSYFKQGYEQYF.

The rearrangement uses TRBV5-8 and TRBJ1-2, with 7 bases aligning to TRBD1. In germline, CDR1 is SGHTS, CDR2 YDEGEE. The CDR3 is 15 residues long. With V trimmed by 4 bases and J by 7 bases, 13 bases remained unmatched. The CDR3 protein is CASSLGDSGRGGYTF. In DNA, the CDR3 is TGTGCCAGCAGCCTAGGGGACAGCGGGAGGGGTGGCTACACCTTC. The whole variable domain, filled in from reference TRBV5-8 and TRBJ1-2, reads EAGVTQSPTHLIKTRGQQATLRCSPISGHTSVYWYQQALGLGLQFLLWYDEGEERNRGNFPPRFSGRQFPNYSSELNVNALELEDSALYLCASSLGDSGRGGYTFGSGTRLTVV.

This clone occurred a few times. The J gene is TRBJ2-7, the V gene TRBV7-2, with D hard to call. Germline V CDR1 and CDR2: SGHTA, FQGNSA. The CDR3 spans 14 residues. V shed 1 base and J shed 2 bases, with 9 bases lying between them. CDR3 sequence reads: CASSLVRQTYEQYF. In DNA form, the CDR3 reads TGTGCCAGCAGCTTAGTCCGCCAGACCTACGAGCAGTACTTC.

The chain carries TRBV4-3 and TRBJ1-5; D might be TRBD1 (6 bases). Germline CDR1 is LGHNA and CDR2 is YSLEER. The CDR3 loop spans 18 amino acids. Trimming removed 0 bases from V and 0 bases from J, with 15 bases in between. CDR3 sequence (DNA): TGCGCCAGCAGCCAAGATATGTCCACAGGGAATAGCAATCAGCCCCAGCATTTT. It translates to CASSQDMSTGNSNQPQHF.

DNA for the CDR3: TGTGCCAGCAGTCTAGTCTCTCCGTCTGGGGCCAACGTCCTGACTTTC. Translation gives CASSLVSPSGANVLTF. V and J are TRBV27 and TRBJ2-6, with no clear D. V was cut by 5 bases and J by 1 base, with 12 bases left in between. Per germline, CDR1 MNHEY and CDR2 SMNVEV (reference sequence). This CDR3 spans 16 amino acids.

The genes are TRBV4-2 and TRBJ2-5, with D possibly matching TRBD2 (5 bases). Germline-derived CDR1 and CDR2 are LGHNA and YNFKEQ. Trimming left V 1 base short and J 2 bases short, with 8 bases between. CDR3 size: 14 residues. The CDR3 bases are TGTGCCAGCAGCCAAGCGGAGGATCAAGAGACCCAGTACTTC. This translates into CASSQAEDQETQYF.

This chain connects TRBV7-6 to TRBJ2-3, with 12 positions matching TRBD2. This CDR3 has 18 amino acids. CDR1 is SGHVS and CDR2 is FNYEAQ in the germline V gene. V shed 3 bases and J 1 base; nucleotides not matched to a gene: 8. In DNA form, the CDR3 reads TGTGCCAGCAGCTTGTTGCCCCTAGCGGGGGGGGGCACAGATACGCAGTATTTT. Protein product: CASSLLPLAGGGTDTQYF.

V usage is TRBV7-9 and J usage is TRBJ2-7; 9 nucleotides align to TRBD1. This CDR3 spans 16 amino acids. Germline lookup yields CDR1 SEHNR and CDR2 FQNEAQ (reference sequence). J was trimmed by 6 bases and V by 4 bases; bases with no gene match: 13. The CDR3, as DNA: TGTGCCAGCAGCTCATCAACGGGACAGGGCTCTCGCGAGCAGTACTTC. Its protein is CASSSSTGQGSREQYF.

The CDR3 protein is CASSLGSPGEQFF. CDR3 bases: TGCGCCAGCAGCCTAGGATCGCCAGGGGAGCAGTTCTTC. V is TRBV4-1 and J is TRBJ2-1, with D maybe TRBD1 (5 bases). CDR3 length: 13 residues. The V end lost 4 bases, the J end lost 10 bases, and 14 bases lay between the germline ends. The germline gives CDR1 MGHRA, CDR2 YSYEKL.

The genes are TRBV7-9 and TRBJ2-3; TRBD1 agrees at 7 bases. The V segment lost 5 bases and the J segment 0 bases; nucleotides outside the gene matches: 5. The CDR3 covers 15 residues. Germline CDR1 SEHNR, CDR2 FQNEAQ (reference sequence). CDR3 sequence reads: CASSQQGTSTDTQYF. CDR3 DNA sequence: TGTGCCAGCAGCCAACAGGGGACCAGCACAGATACGCAGTATTTT.